The T cell receptor (beta chain) described here comes from a study of response to subunit inactivated influenza vaccine. As to this clonotype: Its target is unknown.

Study outcomes and limitations: The authors offered the suggestion that each seasonal influenza vaccination recruits few new T cells.

This CDR3 spans 12 amino acids. Germline values: CDR1 SEHNR, CDR2 FQNEAQ (reference sequence). Trimming cost V 11 bases and J 4 bases, with 14 bases left between them. In TCRdb, the RT-PCR reads were re-called with MiXCR into one record per CDR3 protein. Counted here are fewer than 700,000 distinct CDR3 sequences, under 15% occurring once; the ten biggest clones make up under 15%. This TCR was recovered from a man aged 50 or older who received an inactivated influenza vaccine. This sequence joins TRBV7-9 and TRBJ1-1; weak D call: TRBD1 (6 bases). The material was PBMCs from blood, obtained roughly 47 days after vaccination. The CDR3 DNA reads TGTGCCTGGCGGGGGGCGGCCACTGAAGCTTTCTTT. This translates into CAWRGAATEAFF. Full variable domain (missing parts from reference TRBV7-9 and TRBJ1-1): DTGVSQNPRHKITKRGQNVTFRCDPISEHNRLYWYRQTLGQGPEFLTYFQNEAQLEKSRLLSDRFSAERPKGSFSTLEIQRTEQGDSAMYLCAWRGAATEAFFGQGTRLTVV.